This T cell receptor beta chain came from a study of blood T cells in healthy people across ages. V lost 4 bases to trimming and J lost 5 bases, with 10 bases between them. Germline V gene lookup returns CDR1 ENHRY and CDR2 SYGVKD. The CDR3 covers 13 residues. Combining a sample-barcoded 5' primer with a J-beta primer mix, a second PCR ran for about 6 to 12 cycles. MiXCR, applied by TCRdb to the 5' RACE reads, yields one record per CDR3 protein. Seen here are 700,000 or so distinct CDR3 sequences, 22% observed once, and the top ten hold about 20%. V usage is TRBV10-3 and J usage is TRBJ2-3; tentative D call: TRBD2 (5 bases). Source material: blood. The source of this sequence is a man aged 65-85 years in good health. The CDR3 DNA follows: TGTGCCATCAGTGTAGGGAGCCAAGATACGCAGTATTTT. It specifies CAISVGSQDTQYF.